These T cell receptor beta chains were read from a single sample in a study of cytotoxic CD8 clonotypes in ibrutinib-treated CLL. Produced via immunoSEQ multiplex PCR; TCRdb's table is partial and in-frame only. The repertoire has tens of thousands of clones, about 54% of them found once; the top ten carry 20% to 30%. The sequenced sample was PBMCs, obtained at disease progression, from a patient treated with ibrutinib. The receptors were gathered from a human donor with chronic lymphocytic leukemia. CDR3s include the opening cysteine and the closing phenylalanine or tryptophan. A D gene is named only where the DNA matches it firmly. Clone size is shown for a subset of rows, as once, few, many or a class of expanded clone.

j_call: TRBJ1-2
v_call: TRBV28
clone_size: NA
d_call: NA
cdr3_length: 15
cdr3_nt: TGTGCCAGCAGTTCCGGGACACATGGGACGGACGGCTACACCTTC
cdr3_aa: CASSSGTHGTDGYTF

j_call: TRBJ2-1
v_call: TRBV9
clone_size: NA
d_call: TRBD2
cdr3_length: 18
cdr3_nt: TGTGCCAGCAGCCCTCCCGTGGGACTAGCGGGAACCTACAATGAGCAGTTCTTC
cdr3_aa: CASSPPVGLAGTYNEQFF

j_call: TRBJ2-3
v_call: TRBV2
clone_size: few
d_call: TRBD1
cdr3_length: 15
cdr3_nt: TGTGCCAGCATTACAATGGACAGGGACACAGATACGCAGTATTTT
cdr3_aa: CASITMDRDTDTQYF

j_call: TRBJ2-7
v_call: TRBV7-6
clone_size: NA
d_call: TRBD2
cdr3_length: 16
cdr3_nt: TGTGCCAGCAGCTTTGGGGGCGGGAGGGCGTCCTACGAGCAGTACTTC
cdr3_aa: CASSFGGGRASYEQYF

j_call: TRBJ1-6
v_call: TRBV6-1
clone_size: many
d_call: NA
cdr3_length: 14
cdr3_nt: TGTGCCAGCCATTACAACCCAGAGAATTCACCCCTCCACTTT
cdr3_aa: CASHYNPENSPLHF

j_call: TRBJ2-7
v_call: TRBV28
clone_size: few
d_call: NA
cdr3_length: 14
cdr3_nt: TGTGCCAGCAGATTGGAGGACAGTACCTACGAGCAGTACTTC
cdr3_aa: CASRLEDSTYEQYF

j_call: TRBJ2-2
v_call: TRBV7-8
clone_size: NA
d_call: TRBD2
cdr3_length: 16
cdr3_nt: TGTGCCAGCAGCTTATTTAAGCGGGGGAACACCGGGGAGCTGTTTTTT
cdr3_aa: CASSLFKRGNTGELFF

j_call: TRBJ1-5
v_call: TRBV29-1
clone_size: NA
d_call: TRBD1
cdr3_length: 13
cdr3_nt: TGCAGCGTGCTAGGACAGGGGGATCAGCCCCAGCATTTT
cdr3_aa: CSVLGQGDQPQHF

j_call: TRBJ2-1
v_call: TRBV19
clone_size: NA
d_call: NA
cdr3_length: 15
cdr3_nt: TGTGCCAGTAGTATCATGGGGGTTGCCTACAATGAGCAGTTCTTC
cdr3_aa: CASSIMGVAYNEQFF

j_call: TRBJ1-1
v_call: TRBV19
clone_size: few
d_call: TRBD1
cdr3_length: 15
cdr3_nt: TGTGCCAGCGGGAACAGGGGGCGCGGAGACACTGAAGCTTTCTTT
cdr3_aa: CASGNRGRGDTEAFF

j_call: TRBJ2-7
v_call: TRBV5-6
clone_size: NA
d_call: NA
cdr3_length: 11
cdr3_nt: TGTGCCAGCAGCTCCCGGTACGAGCAGTACTTC
cdr3_aa: CASSSRYEQYF

j_call: TRBJ2-7
v_call: TRBV4-1
clone_size: NA
d_call: NA
cdr3_length: 16
cdr3_nt: TGCGCCAGCAGCCAAGGGGCTGGCAGGGCCCTCCTTGAGCAGTACTTC
cdr3_aa: CASSQGAGRALLEQYF

j_call: TRBJ1-5
v_call: TRBV27
clone_size: few
d_call: NA
cdr3_length: 13
cdr3_nt: TGTGCCAGCAGTTTAGGGACGAGGAAGCCCCAGCATTTT
cdr3_aa: CASSLGTRKPQHF

j_call: TRBJ1-1
v_call: TRBV6-5
clone_size: NA
d_call: NA
cdr3_length: 13
cdr3_nt: TGTGCCAGCAGCTCGGGGGGGAACACTGAAGCTTTCTTT
cdr3_aa: CASSSGGNTEAFF

j_call: TRBJ1-4
v_call: TRBV15
clone_size: NA
d_call: NA
cdr3_length: 15
cdr3_nt: TGTGCCACCAGCGGCCTACGGGGTATGAATGAAAAACTGTTTTTT
cdr3_aa: CATSGLRGMNEKLFF

j_call: TRBJ1-2
v_call: TRBV4-3
clone_size: NA
d_call: NA
cdr3_length: 17
cdr3_nt: TGCGCCAGCAGCCAAGAAAGGTCCGGTGCAGCTAACTATGGCTACACCTTC
cdr3_aa: CASSQERSGAANYGYTF

j_call: TRBJ1-2
v_call: TRBV2
clone_size: NA
d_call: NA
cdr3_length: 14
cdr3_nt: TGTGCCAGCAGTGAGCAACCTACGGGGACAAAATACAACTTC
cdr3_aa: CASSEQPTGTKYNF

j_call: TRBJ2-1
v_call: TRBV7-8
clone_size: NA
d_call: NA
cdr3_length: 16
cdr3_nt: TGTGCCAGCAGCTTAAGGGGCGGGTTCTCCTACAATGAGCAGTTCTTC
cdr3_aa: CASSLRGGFSYNEQFF

j_call: TRBJ2-7
v_call: TRBV28
clone_size: NA
d_call: NA
cdr3_length: 14
cdr3_nt: TGTGCCAGCACCCTAAAGGGCATTACAGTAGAGCAGTACTTC
cdr3_aa: CASTLKGITVEQYF

j_call: TRBJ2-7
v_call: TRBV6-5
clone_size: NA
d_call: TRBD1
cdr3_length: 14
cdr3_nt: TGTGCCAGCAGTTTACAGGGGCCCCCCTACGAGCAGTACTTC
cdr3_aa: CASSLQGPPYEQYF

j_call: TRBJ2-3
v_call: TRBV30
clone_size: NA
d_call: NA
cdr3_length: 17
cdr3_nt: TGTGCCTGCGGGACGGCCAGTGGGCATCCTAGCACAGATACGCAGTATTTT
cdr3_aa: CACGTASGHPSTDTQYF

j_call: TRBJ1-5
v_call: TRBV7-2
clone_size: NA
d_call: NA
cdr3_length: 16
cdr3_nt: TGTGCCAGCAGCTTAGCGCCGGGATCAAGCAATCAGCCCCAGCATTTT
cdr3_aa: CASSLAPGSSNQPQHF

j_call: TRBJ1-5
v_call: TRBV18
clone_size: NA
d_call: NA
cdr3_length: 15
cdr3_nt: TGTGCCAGCTCACCCCAGCAGGGGAGCAATCAGCCCCAGCATTTT
cdr3_aa: CASSPQQGSNQPQHF

j_call: TRBJ2-1
v_call: TRBV5-6
clone_size: NA
d_call: NA
cdr3_length: 13
cdr3_nt: TGTGCCAGCACCTTCGTTACGCTACATGAGCAGTTCTTC
cdr3_aa: CASTFVTLHEQFF

j_call: TRBJ1-6
v_call: TRBV6-5
clone_size: NA
d_call: NA
cdr3_length: 16
cdr3_nt: TGTGCCAGCAGTTACCAGATGGGCTCCTATAATTCACCCCTCCACTTT
cdr3_aa: CASSYQMGSYNSPLHF

j_call: TRBJ2-1
v_call: TRBV20-1
clone_size: NA
d_call: NA
cdr3_length: 11
cdr3_nt: TGCAGTGTCAGGACGGGCAATGAGCAGTTCTTC
cdr3_aa: CSVRTGNEQFF

j_call: TRBJ2-5
v_call: TRBV7-3
clone_size: NA
d_call: TRBD1
cdr3_length: 15
cdr3_nt: TGTGCCAGCAGCCTCGGACAGGGGACGGGGGAGACCCAGTACTTC
cdr3_aa: CASSLGQGTGETQYF

j_call: TRBJ2-7
v_call: TRBV6-5
clone_size: NA
d_call: TRBD2
cdr3_length: 16
cdr3_nt: TGTGCCAGCAGTTACTCTAGCGGGAGTCTCTCAAGCGAGCAGTACTTC
cdr3_aa: CASSYSSGSLSSEQYF

j_call: TRBJ1-2
v_call: TRBV5-1
clone_size: NA
d_call: TRBD1
cdr3_length: 14
cdr3_nt: TGCGCCAGCACCAGGACAGGGGGCAGCTATGGCTACACCTTC
cdr3_aa: CASTRTGGSYGYTF

j_call: TRBJ2-1
v_call: TRBV7-2
clone_size: NA
d_call: NA
cdr3_length: 14
cdr3_nt: TGTGCCAGCAGCTTGGGTGGGGTATACAATGAGCAGTTCTTC
cdr3_aa: CASSLGGVYNEQFF

j_call: TRBJ1-1
v_call: TRBV9
clone_size: NA
d_call: TRBD1
cdr3_length: 16
cdr3_nt: TGTGCCAGCAGCTTACTCGGACAGGGAGGATATACTGAAGCTTTCTTT
cdr3_aa: CASSLLGQGGYTEAFF

j_call: TRBJ2-3
v_call: TRBV28
clone_size: NA
d_call: TRBD1
cdr3_length: 13
cdr3_nt: TGTGCCAGCAGTACGCCAGGGGGAGATACGCAGTATTTT
cdr3_aa: CASSTPGGDTQYF

j_call: TRBJ1-5
v_call: TRBV2
clone_size: NA
d_call: TRBD1
cdr3_length: 16
cdr3_nt: TGTGCCAGCAGTGTGGGGACGGACAGGGGGTATCAGCCCCAGCATTTT
cdr3_aa: CASSVGTDRGYQPQHF

j_call: TRBJ2-2
v_call: TRBV29-1
clone_size: NA
d_call: TRBD2
cdr3_length: 13
cdr3_nt: TGCAGCGTTCCGGCTAGCGGGACCGGGGAGCTGTTTTTT
cdr3_aa: CSVPASGTGELFF

j_call: TRBJ2-5
v_call: TRBV7-9
clone_size: NA
d_call: NA
cdr3_length: 13
cdr3_nt: TGTGCCAGCAGCTCCATGGGTCGGGAGACCCAGTACTTC
cdr3_aa: CASSSMGRETQYF

j_call: TRBJ1-3
v_call: TRBV2
clone_size: NA
d_call: TRBD1
cdr3_length: 15
cdr3_nt: TGTGCCAGCAGCGCCGACAGGGCCTCTGGAAACACCATATATTTT
cdr3_aa: CASSADRASGNTIYF

j_call: TRBJ2-1
v_call: TRBV6-5
clone_size: NA
d_call: NA
cdr3_length: 12
cdr3_nt: TGTGCCAGCAGGCCCCCCGGAGGGGAGCAGTTCTTC
cdr3_aa: CASRPPGGEQFF

j_call: TRBJ2-2
v_call: TRBV29-1
clone_size: NA
d_call: TRBD1
cdr3_length: 15
cdr3_nt: TGCAGCGTCTCCCCCGGGACAGTGAACACCGGGGAGCTGTTTTTT
cdr3_aa: CSVSPGTVNTGELFF

j_call: TRBJ2-2
v_call: TRBV9
clone_size: NA
d_call: NA
cdr3_length: 15
cdr3_nt: TGTGCCAGCAGCGTAACCGGCCAGGGGACCGGGGAGCTGTTTTTT
cdr3_aa: CASSVTGQGTGELFF

j_call: TRBJ2-7
v_call: TRBV4-2
clone_size: few
d_call: TRBD2
cdr3_length: 17
cdr3_nt: TGTGCCAGCAGCCAATTCCCGGGACTAGCGGGAGGAGACGAGCAGTACTTC
cdr3_aa: CASSQFPGLAGGDEQYF